Each of the 30 T cell receptor beta chains below was sequenced from the same sample in a study of blood T cell repertoires in COVID-19. Profiled with immunoSEQ multiplex PCR; TCRdb holds only in-frame clones, not every one. The table records 250,000 to 300,000 clones, about nine tenths of them present only once. Material for sequencing was peripheral blood. These receptors originate from a man aged 50-59 years with acute or convalescent COVID-19.

V usage is TRBV6-5 and J usage is TRBJ1-3; 7 nucleotides line up with TRBD1. J gave up 5 bases and V 10 bases, and 5 bases lay outside the gene matches. The CDR3 runs to 12 residues. Germline V gene data show CDR1 as MNHEY and CDR2 as SVGAGI. The DNA of the CDR3 is TGTGCCACCCGACAGGGACGAAACACCATATATTTT. Its translation is CATRQGRNTIYF.

This chain connects TRBV29-1 to TRBJ1-1, with TRBD1 matching 8 bases. Unmatched junction bases numbered 8, after V lost 7 bases and J lost 7 bases. The CDR3 spans 12 residues. Per the germline V gene, CDR1 is SQVTM and CDR2 is ANQGSEA. The CDR3 loop reads CSADRGIGEAFF. CDR3 DNA: TGCAGCGCTGACAGGGGAATTGGTGAAGCTTTCTTT.

The J gene is TRBJ1-6, the V gene TRBV7-9; 12 bases map to TRBD1. Unmatched junction bases numbered 9, after V lost 8 bases and J lost 10 bases. The CDR3 sequence is 15 residues long. Germline-derived CDR1 and CDR2 are SEHNR and FQNEAQ (reference sequence). The CDR3 spells CASSEGTGGWSPLHF. The DNA of the CDR3 is TGTGCCAGCTCGGAGGGGACAGGGGGCTGGTCACCCCTCCACTTT.

V and J are TRBV5-1 and TRBJ1-2; D may be TRBD1 (5 bases). The CDR3 totals 13 residues. V dropped 4 bases and J dropped 8 bases, with 15 bases sitting between them. CDR1 is SGHRS and CDR2 is YFSETQ in the germline V gene. As DNA, the CDR3 is TGCGCCAGCAGCGCGGTCTCTGACAGAGGCTACACCTTC. Encoded protein: CASSAVSDRGYTF.

The gene calls are TRBV7-9 and TRBJ1-5; D unresolved. This CDR3 has 14 amino acids. Trimming took off 5 bases at V and 4 bases at J, with 12 bases between the two ends. The germline CDR1 and CDR2 sequences are SEHNR and FQNEAQ (reference sequence). Here the CDR3 DNA reads TGTGCCAGCAGCCACGGTTACAGTAATCAGCCCCAGCATTTT. Translating gives CASSHGYSNQPQHF.

The rearrangement uses TRBV14 and TRBJ1-5, with D possibly being TRBD1 (5 bases). Deletions cut 1 base from V and 2 bases from J, with 12 bases between. This CDR3 is 16 amino acids long. Germline lookup yields CDR1 SGHDN and CDR2 FVKESK. This chain's CDR3 is CASSQGSPGGNQPQHF. The DNA of the CDR3 is TGTGCCAGCAGCCAAGGCAGCCCGGGGGGCAATCAGCCCCAGCATTTT. The variable domain in full, completed from reference TRBV14 and TRBJ1-5, reads EAGVTQFPSHSVIEKGQTVTLRCDPISGHDNLYWYRRVMGKEIKFLLHFVKESKQDESGMPNNRFLAERTGGTYSTLKVQPAELEDSGVYFCASSQGSPGGNQPQHFGDGTRLSIL.

This chain links TRBV12-3 or TRBV12-4 with TRBJ2-6; the D is unclear. The ends were cut back, 5 bases at V and 1 base at J, with 3 bases in the middle. The CDR3 is made up of 13 amino acids. Here the CDR3 reads CASSLSGANVLTF. The CDR3 DNA sequence: TGTGCCAGCAGTCTGTCTGGGGCCAACGTCCTGACTTTC.

The J gene is TRBJ2-5, the V gene TRBV24-1, with 7 bases that match TRBD1. V lost 3 bases, J lost 2 bases, and 5 bases stayed unmatched. This CDR3 has 15 amino acids. The germline CDR1 and CDR2 sequences are KGHDR and SFDVKD. The CDR3 is CATSDPTGDQETQYF. CDR3 nucleotide sequence: TGTGCCACCAGTGATCCCACAGGGGATCAAGAGACCCAGTACTTC.

V usage is TRBV23-1 and J usage is TRBJ1-4; a weak D match, TRBD1 (5 bases). TRBV23-1 is known as an ORF, though its function is uncertain. V was clipped by 0 bases and J by 8 bases, with 13 bases between them. This CDR3 region has 15 residues. The CDR3 DNA reads TGCGCCAGCAGTCAATCGGCAGGACAAAGGGAAAAACTGTTTTTT. Its translation: CASSQSAGQREKLFF.

The chain has TRBV7-3 and TRBJ1-1, with 7 bases that match TRBD1. The CDR3 is 15 residues long. V lost 8 bases and J lost 2; bases outside the gene matches: 11. Per the germline V gene, CDR1 is SGHTA and CDR2 is FQGTGA. CDR3 coding DNA: TGTGCCAGCCCTACCACCAGGGGGGAAAACACTGAAGCTTTCTTT. As protein: CASPTTRGENTEAFF.

This sequence joins TRBV24-1 and TRBJ2-2; TRBD1 agrees at 7 bases. From germline, CDR1 is KGHDR and CDR2 SFDVKD. The CDR3 contains 14 residues. J gave up 0 bases and V 8 bases, and 2 bases lay outside the gene matches. Here the CDR3 DNA reads TGTGCCACCAAAGGGGGCTCGAACACCGGGGAGCTGTTTTTT. Protein product: CATKGGSNTGELFF.

The rearrangement joins TRBV6-5 to TRBJ1-2; D is uncertain. In germline, CDR1 is MNHEY, CDR2 SVGAGI. The germline V and J ends were trimmed by 4 bases and 2 bases, with 5 bases remaining between them. The CDR3 loop spans 12 amino acids. The CDR3 DNA follows: TGTGCCAGCAGTTCCGTAAACTATGGCTACACCTTC. Translation: CASSSVNYGYTF.

The chain carries TRBV27 and TRBJ2-3; TRBD1 is a possible D gene (6 bases). The CDR3 is 19 residues long. V dropped 3 bases and J dropped 0 bases, with 22 bases sitting between them. The germline gives CDR1 MNHEY, CDR2 SMNVEV (reference sequence). This CDR3 reads CASSFLQGTVFVSTDTQYF. Here the CDR3 DNA reads TGTGCCAGCAGTTTCCTACAGGGAACCGTTTTTGTTAGCACAGATACGCAGTATTTT.

V is TRBV5-6 and J is TRBJ2-2; D ambiguous. Germline V gene sequence: CDR1 SGHDT, CDR2 YYEEEE. Trimming left V 0 bases short and J 6 bases short, with 6 bases between. This CDR3 is built from 13 residues. This CDR3 is CASSLAVPGELFF. CDR3 nucleotide sequence: TGTGCCAGCAGCTTGGCAGTTCCCGGGGAGCTGTTTTTT.

The chain joins TRBV5-1 to TRBJ1-1; 7 bases map to TRBD1. V lost 0 bases to trimming and J lost 7 bases; unmatched junction nucleotides: 3. The CDR3 has 13 residues. The V gene's germline CDR1 is SGHRS and CDR2 YFSETQ. For the CDR3, the DNA is TGCGCCAGCAGCTTGGCCCAGGGGGGTGAAGCTTTCTTT. Its protein product is CASSLAQGGEAFF.

CDR3 sequence: CASSQGTGANVLTF. CDR3 sequence (DNA): TGTGCCAGCAGCCAAGGGACAGGGGCCAACGTCCTGACTTTC. The rearrangement uses TRBV3-1 (or the pseudogene TRBV3-2) and TRBJ2-6; the D gene is possibly TRBD1 (5 bases). The germline CDR1 and CDR2 sequences are LGHDT and YNNKEL (reference sequence). The germline V and J ends were trimmed by 1 base and 4 bases, with 5 bases remaining between them. This CDR3 is 14 amino acids long.

The chain couples TRBV5-4 to TRBJ2-3; D may be TRBD2 (7 bases). The CDR3 loop spans 13 amino acids. The ends were cut back, 10 bases at V and 1 base at J, with 13 bases in the middle. Germline V gene lookup returns CDR1 SGHNT and CDR2 YYREEE (reference sequence). CDR3 amino acids: CAPGEGGTDTQYF. The CDR3 DNA reads TGTGCCCCAGGGGAGGGGGGCACAGATACGCAGTATTTT.

This clone has just one count. The chain employs TRBV2 and TRBJ2-5, with TRBD2 identical over 11 bases. The CDR3 contains 15 residues. V lost 8 bases, J lost 1 base, and 6 bases stayed unmatched. CDR1 and CDR2 (germline): SNHLY, FYNNEI. CDR3 in amino acids: CASGSGGVFQETQYF. As DNA, the CDR3 is TGTGCCAGCGGTAGCGGGGGGGTCTTCCAAGAGACCCAGTACTTC.

The chain has TRBV2 and TRBJ1-5; D is possibly TRBD1 (6 bases). Trimming stripped 9 bases from V and 2 bases from J, with 11 bases between. The CDR3 runs 13 residues. CDR1 is SNHLY and CDR2 is FYNNEI in the germline V gene. For the CDR3, the DNA is TGTGCCAGTCAGGACAGCGGCAATCAGCCCCAGCATTTT. It translates to CASQDSGNQPQHF. The full variable domain, rest sourced from reference TRBV2 and TRBJ1-5, is EPEVTQTPSHQVTQMGQEVILRCVPISNHLYFYWYRQILGQKVEFLVSFYNNEISEKSEIFDDQFSVERPDGSNFTLKIRSTKLEDSAMYFCASQDSGNQPQHFGDGTRLSIL.

The J gene is TRBJ2-5, the V gene TRBV4-1; D ambiguous. V lost 1 base and J 4 bases, leaving 19 bases between the germline ends. The CDR3 runs 17 residues. Germline CDR1 reads MGHRA; CDR2 reads YSYEKL. The chain's CDR3 is CASSQVTGPKPIETQYF. The CDR3 coding sequence is TGCGCCAGCAGCCAAGTAACGGGTCCCAAACCCATAGAGACCCAGTACTTC.

The rearrangement links TRBV2 to TRBJ2-7, with D possibly TRBD1 on 5 matching bases. Trimming stripped 6 bases from V and 2 bases from J, with 11 bases between. The germline CDR1 and CDR2 sequences are SNHLY and FYNNEI. The CDR3 loop spans 13 amino acids. CDR3 sequence reads: CASSPDRTYEQYF. For the CDR3, the DNA is TGTGCCAGCAGCCCTGACAGAACCTACGAGCAGTACTTC.

The chain has TRBV14 and TRBJ2-3, with D perhaps matching TRBD1 (5 bases). Germline CDR1 SGHDN, CDR2 FVKESK. The V and J ends lost 3 bases and 0 bases respectively, with 13 bases between them. The CDR3 contains 16 residues. CDR3 nucleotide sequence: TGTGCCAGCAGCCACCCGACAGCAACTAGCACAGATACGCAGTATTTT. Protein product: CASSHPTATSTDTQYF.

V gene TRBV7-9 combines with J gene TRBJ1-6; TRBD1 agrees at 9 bases. J gave up 8 bases and V 2 bases, and 7 bases lay outside the gene matches. CDR3 length equals 16 residues. Per germline, CDR1 SEHNR and CDR2 FQNEAQ (reference sequence). In DNA form, the CDR3 reads TGTGCCAGCAGCTTATTTATTAGGACAGGGGATTCACCCCTCCACTTT. This sequence encodes CASSLFIRTGDSPLHF.

The genes are TRBV5-5 and TRBJ1-1, with D maybe TRBD1 (6 bases). CDR1 and CDR2 (germline): SGHKS, YYEKEE (reference sequence). The CDR3 is 15 residues long. Trimming shortened V by 1 base and J by 1 base, and 11 bases separated the two germline ends. CDR3 loop: CASSLSGQKNTEAFF. The CDR3 nucleotides read TGTGCCAGCAGCTTGTCAGGACAGAAGAACACTGAAGCTTTCTTT.

This clone was recorded once. The chain combines TRBV30 with TRBJ2-2; D gene ambiguous. The germline V gene has CDR1 GTSNPN and CDR2 SVGIG (reference sequence). This CDR3 comprises 15 residues. The ends were cut back, 1 base at V and 0 bases at J, with 9 bases in the middle. CDR3 protein: CAWSGLLANTGELFF. In nucleotides, the CDR3 is TGTGCCTGGAGTGGGTTACTCGCGAACACCGGGGAGCTGTTTTTT. The full variable domain, with the rest looked up from reference TRBV30 and TRBJ2-2, is SQTIHQWPATLVQPVGSPLSLECTVEGTSNPNLYWYRQAAGRGLQLLFYSVGIGQISSEVPQNLSASRPQDRQFILSSKKLLLSDSGFYLCAWSGLLANTGELFFGEGSRLTVL.

The chain combines TRBV7-3 with TRBJ1-1, with 10 bases fitting TRBD1. This CDR3 contains 18 residues. J lost 6 bases, V lost 5 bases, and 18 bases had no gene match. The germline CDR1 and CDR2 sequences are SGHTA and FQGTGA. CDR3 sequence reads: CASSPFEWGDRGIPEAFF. The CDR3 DNA sequence: TGTGCCAGCAGCCCATTCGAATGGGGGGACAGGGGAATCCCTGAAGCTTTCTTT.

The chain employs TRBV10-1 and TRBJ2-5; maybe TRBD2 (6 bases). The CDR3 spans 13 residues. Germline V lookup: CDR1 WNHNN, CDR2 SYGVQD (reference sequence). The ends were cut back, 4 bases at V and 4 bases at J, with 10 bases in the middle. CDR3 sequence: CASSGPGGETQYF. Here the CDR3 DNA reads TGCGCCAGCAGTGGCCCCGGGGGAGAGACCCAGTACTTC.

The gene calls are TRBV27 and TRBJ1-1, with TRBD1 as a possible D gene (6 bases). The CDR3 covers 14 residues. The germline CDR1 and CDR2 sequences are MNHEY and SMNVEV (reference sequence). Trimming left V 6 bases short and J 4 bases short, with 15 bases between. This CDR3 reads CASSPHREGTEAFF. The DNA for the CDR3 is TGTGCCAGCAGCCCCCACAGGGAGGGCACTGAAGCTTTCTTT.

The V and J genes are TRBV18 and TRBJ2-7; 11 positions match TRBD2. This CDR3 is 15 amino acids long. Germline trimming cut 5 bases from V and 0 bases from J; bases unmatched to any gene: 3. The germline CDR1 and CDR2 sequences are KGHSH and LQKENI. CDR3 residues: CASSSGLADSYEQYF. CDR3 DNA: TGTGCCAGCTCATCGGGACTAGCGGACTCCTACGAGCAGTACTTC.

The chain employs TRBV18 and TRBJ1-5, with 11 positions matching TRBD1. Looked up from germline, CDR1 is KGHSH and CDR2 is LQKENI. J lost 5 bases, V lost 6 bases, and 3 bases had no gene match. The CDR3 is 14 amino acids. The CDR3 is CASSQGQGDQPQHF. CDR3 sequence (DNA): TGTGCCAGCTCTCAGGGACAGGGGGATCAGCCCCAGCATTTT.